The 2 T cell receptor beta chains below were found in one sample sequenced in a study of shared clonotypes between healthy human individuals. The assay was immunoSEQ multiplex PCR, and TCRdb's table has in-frame clones only and misses some. Here the sample spans roughly 330,000 clones, 74% being singletons. Sequenced input: memory CD4+ T cells sorted from blood. Subset meaning: CD45RA-negative fraction. The source is a man aged 25 to 40 in good health.

The genes are TRBV19 and TRBJ2-1, with TRBD2 matching 8 bases. This CDR3 comprises 13 residues. The V gene end was trimmed by 0 bases and the J gene end by 12 bases; junction bases not matched to a gene: 4. Per germline, CDR1 LNHDA and CDR2 SQIVND (reference sequence). The CDR3 protein is CASSIEGSGRQFF. Here the CDR3 DNA reads TGTGCCAGTAGTATAGAGGGGAGCGGGAGGCAGTTCTTC.

This clone has a single count. The chain carries TRBV5-1 and TRBJ2-1; D is perhaps TRBD2 (6 bases). Germline CDR1 reads SGHRS; CDR2 reads YFSETQ. V shed 4 bases and J shed 7 bases, with 36 bases lying between them. The CDR3 runs 21 residues. CDR3 bases: TGCGCCAGCAGCCAAAAGACGATAGCGGTAAGCGAGAGGAGGGCAAAGAATGAGCAGTTCTTC. It codes for CASSQKTIAVSERRAKNEQFF.